This T cell receptor (beta chain) was captured in a study of T cell changes during pregnancy in multiple sclerosis (dated by TCRdb to the late 2010s). About the investigation overall: In women with multiple sclerosis, the researchers looked at how the T cell repertoire shifted as pregnancy progressed.

About this clone: Its antigen remains undetermined. Base qualities are missing; no much larger clone stands one base away.

Libraries were constructed by the immunoSEQ multiplex PCR assay. This immuneACCESS table, as held by TCRdb, lists in-frame sequences with V and J called but not all clones. Of the missing ones, under half trace to an unresolved V gene in checked studies; the others have no known cause. The table for this sample lists 37,000 or so clones; 91% of them were counted only once. Of the sample, approximately 0.47% is held by the ten largest clones. Reading the germline V gene (reference sequence) gives CDR1 LNHDA and CDR2 SQIVND. V trim: 5 bases; J trim: 0 bases; unmatched bases: 6. The CDR3 holds 17 amino acids from the cysteine to the phenylalanine. Only the CDR3 part of the read is kept: 51 bases, read in frame from the first base.

The sequence was collected from a female donor in good health, enrolled as a control in a pregnancy study. Here the chain combines TRBV19 and TRBJ2-7, with 14 middle bases fitting TRBD2. The source material was CD4+ T cells from peripheral blood mononuclear cells, sampled in the second trimester of pregnancy. For the CDR3, the sequence is CASSAGTSGGPSYEQYF. The bases are TGTGCCAGTAGTGCAGGGACTAGCGGGGGACCCTCCTACGAGCAGTACTTC.